This TCR beta chain is drawn from a study of blood T cell repertoires in COVID-19. Background on the study: Nucleic acid was either cDNA or gDNA, and it came from T cells, B-cell-depleted T cells, or PBMCs.

Under the authors' procedure: It was from reference gene primer amplification that nucleated cell counts were estimated. Repertoires were generated with immunoSEQ multiplex PCR, while TCRdb's copy carries only in-frame clones and drops some. D and trimming come from the DNA, and the V and J calls and clone size come from that table. Seen here are about 190,000 clones, around 80% observed once, and the top ten hold roughly 13%. CDR3 length: 14 residues. Trimming stripped 4 bases from V and 0 bases from J, with 9 bases between. Germline V lookup: CDR1 LNHDA, CDR2 SQIVND (reference sequence). Sequencing used peripheral blood. The chain uses TRBV19 and TRBJ1-1, with unresolved D. The TCR comes from a man aged 45-65 years who had recovered from COVID-19. The CDR3, as DNA: TGTGCCAGTAGTACAGGACTTTTGAACACTGAAGCTTTCTTT. Its protein product is CASSTGLLNTEAFF.